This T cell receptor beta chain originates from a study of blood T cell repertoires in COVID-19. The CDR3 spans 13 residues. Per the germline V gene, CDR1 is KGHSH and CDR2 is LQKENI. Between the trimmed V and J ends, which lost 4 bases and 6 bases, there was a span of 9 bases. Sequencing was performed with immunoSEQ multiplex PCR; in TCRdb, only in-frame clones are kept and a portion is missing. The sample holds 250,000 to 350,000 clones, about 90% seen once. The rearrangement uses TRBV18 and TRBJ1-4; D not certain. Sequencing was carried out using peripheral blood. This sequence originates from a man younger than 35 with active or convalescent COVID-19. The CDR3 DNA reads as TGTGCCAGCTCACGCCCGACATATGAAAAACTGTTTTTT. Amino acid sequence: CASSRPTYEKLFF.